These 20 T cell receptor beta chains share one sample of origin, sequenced in a study of shared clonotypes between healthy human individuals. Method: immunoSEQ multiplex PCR; TCRdb's copy keeps in-frame clones and lacks some. Among around 500,000 clones listed, about 72% were seen once. Material for sequencing was PBMCs. All receptors come from a woman in her 40s in good health. Some clones in this sample may be carry-over from other donors' samples.

Turning to this clone: Being one base from a much bigger clone, this may be a read error. This chain joins TRBV6-1 and TRBJ2-5, with D maybe TRBD1 (6 bases). The assigned J gene may be wrong: the sequence end matches TRBJ2-7 better. CDR3 length: 12 amino acids. Germline CDR1 and CDR2: MNHNS and SASEGT. The CDR3, as DNA: TGTGCCGGCGACGACAGGCTCTACGAGCAGTACTTC. It specifies CAGDDRLYEQYF.

This clone came up once. The DNA for the CDR3 is TGCAGTGCTAGAGAGGTGAACATTCAGTACTTC. It yields the protein CSAREVNIQYF. This chain uses TRBV20-1 with TRBJ2-4; D is uncertain. This CDR3 spans 11 amino acids. Germline CDR1 reads DFQATT; CDR2 reads SNEGSKA (reference sequence). V gave up 0 bases and J gave up 7 bases, with 4 bases separating them.

V gene TRBV4-1 combines with J gene TRBJ1-4; tentatively, D is TRBD1 (6 bases). CDR1 and CDR2 (germline): MGHRA, YSYEKL. This CDR3 spans 20 amino acids. V lost 3 bases to trimming and J lost 4 bases, with 27 bases between them. As DNA, the CDR3 is TGCGCCAGCAGCCAGGCCACCGACAGGACCGGGGGCTCTCTTAATGAAAAACTGTTTTTT. This sequence encodes CASSQATDRTGGSLNEKLFF.

The chain combines TRBV14 with TRBJ2-1; possibly TRBD1 for D (6 bases). Trimming shortened V by 2 bases and J by 0 bases, and 11 bases separated the two germline ends. The CDR3 covers 16 residues. CDR1 is SGHDN and CDR2 is FVKESK in the germline V gene. The chain's CDR3 is CASSQPGVSSYNEQFF. The DNA of the CDR3 is TGTGCCAGCAGCCAACCAGGGGTCAGCTCCTACAATGAGCAGTTCTTC.

The chain links TRBV5-6 to TRBJ1-2; possible D gene TRBD1, 5 bases. With 0 bases removed from V and 8 bases from J, the gap between germline ends came to 14 bases. The CDR3 sequence is 14 residues long. Germline V CDR1 and CDR2: SGHDT, YYEEEE. CDR3 nucleotides: TGTGCCAGCAGCTTGGCATCAGGGTCTGGCGGCTACACCTTC. Translated, it gives CASSLASGSGGYTF.

This clone has only a few counts. The sample holds other DNA sequences that translate to the same CDR3. This sequence joins TRBV27 and TRBJ2-7; the match to TRBD1 covers 11 bases. From germline, CDR1 is MNHEY and CDR2 SMNVEV (reference sequence). The V segment lost 2 bases and the J segment 2 bases; nucleotides outside the gene matches: 2. The CDR3 loop spans 15 amino acids. The CDR3 coding sequence is TGTGCCAGCAGTTTACTGGGACAGGGGGCCTACGAGCAGTACTTC. Its protein is CASSLLGQGAYEQYF.

V and J are TRBV28 and TRBJ2-7, with a tentative D call TRBD1 (5 bases). From germline, CDR1 is MDHEN and CDR2 SYDVKM. V was cut by 6 bases and J by 0 bases, with 15 bases left in between. The CDR3 runs to 15 residues. In DNA, the CDR3 is TGTGCCAGCAGCATTCGACAGACCCACTCCTACGAGCAGTACTTC. Its translation is CASSIRQTHSYEQYF.

The chain combines TRBV2 with TRBJ2-5; TRBD2 is a possible D gene (7 bases). CDR1 and CDR2 (germline): SNHLY, FYNNEI. V was cut by 5 bases and J by 5 bases, with 18 bases left in between. This CDR3 is built from 15 residues. The CDR3 nucleotides read TGTGCCAGCAGTTACCGTCGGGGGGCACGGGAGACCCAGTACTTC. This gives the protein CASSYRRGARETQYF.

This chain uses TRBV5-1 with TRBJ1-1, with 7 bases aligning to TRBD1. The V gene's germline CDR1 is SGHRS and CDR2 YFSETQ. This CDR3 has 15 residues. V lost 0 bases and J lost 3; bases outside the gene matches: 5. The CDR3 DNA is TGCGCCAGCAGCTTGGGAGTCGGACAGGACACTGAAGCTTTCTTT. Protein product: CASSLGVGQDTEAFF.

The chain combines TRBV7-8 with TRBJ1-4, with D unclear. Germline CDR1 and CDR2: SGHVS and FQNEAQ. The CDR3 loop spans 14 amino acids. Trimming left V 5 bases short and J 3 bases short, with 10 bases between. The CDR3 region has the DNA TGTGCCAGCAGCCCCCGATGGTCTAATGAAAAACTGTTTTTT. Translation: CASSPRWSNEKLFF.

V usage is TRBV7-2 and J usage is TRBJ2-3, with D perhaps assigned TRBD1 or TRBD2 (6 bases each). The germline V and J ends were trimmed by 1 base and 5 bases, with 13 bases remaining between them. Germline values: CDR1 SGHTA, CDR2 FQGNSA. The CDR3 runs 15 residues. The CDR3 region has the DNA TGTGCCAGCAGCTTAGTAGGGGGGCACGGAGATACGCAGTATTTT. This translates into CASSLVGGHGDTQYF.

The chain couples TRBV5-1 to TRBJ1-2, with D possibly TRBD1 on 5 matching bases. The germline V gene has CDR1 SGHRS and CDR2 YFSETQ. V lost 2 bases to trimming and J lost 4 bases, with 12 bases between them. CDR3 length: 14 residues. This CDR3 is CASSLGVRGYGYTF. The CDR3 coding sequence is TGCGCCAGCAGCTTAGGGGTCCGCGGCTATGGCTACACCTTC.

Notes on this clone: A much larger clone differs from this one at a single base, so this may be a read error. The sample holds other DNA sequences that translate to the same CDR3. The V call is TRBV11-2, the J call TRBJ2-5, with D possibly TRBD2 on 6 matching bases. This CDR3 has 13 amino acids. The germline V gene encodes CDR1 SGHAT and CDR2 FQNNGV. Deletions cut 1 base from V and 5 bases from J, with 8 bases between. This CDR3 reads CASSLAGVETQYF. The CDR3 nucleotides are TGTGCCAGCAGCTTAGCGGGAGTGGAGACCCAGTACTTC.

The V gene is TRBV5-8, the J gene TRBJ2-7; the match to TRBD2 covers 13 bases. Losses at the gene ends were 2 bases for V and 4 bases for J; bases not matched to a gene: 3. Germline loops: CDR1 SGHTS, CDR2 YDEGEE. This CDR3 spans 15 amino acids. The CDR3 reads CASSFGLAGVYEQYF. CDR3 bases: TGTGCCAGCAGCTTCGGACTAGCGGGAGTATACGAGCAGTACTTC.

Concerning this clone itself: Other DNA sequences in this sample translate to the same CDR3. This chain uses TRBV27 with TRBJ2-5, with D possibly matching TRBD2 (5 bases). Trimming took 4 bases from V and 1 from J, leaving 7 bases between them. The CDR3 length is 13 residues. Germline V lookup: CDR1 MNHEY, CDR2 SMNVEV (reference sequence). CDR3 loop: CASSSSGQETQYF. DNA of the CDR3: TGTGCCAGCAGTTCCAGCGGCCAAGAGACCCAGTACTTC.

The V gene is TRBV30, the J gene TRBJ2-5; D tentatively reads TRBD1 or TRBD2 (5 bases each). V lost 5 bases and J lost 5, with 15 bases in between. Per the germline V gene, CDR1 is GTSNPN and CDR2 is SVGIG (reference sequence). This CDR3 has 13 residues. The CDR3 sequence: CAWDPARDETQYF. CDR3 nucleotide sequence: TGTGCCTGGGACCCGGCTCGGGACGAGACCCAGTACTTC.

The V call is TRBV28, the J call TRBJ2-7; D remains ambiguous. V was shortened by 3 bases and J by 0 bases, with 12 bases between the two germline ends. The CDR3 is 15 amino acids. The V gene's germline CDR1 is MDHEN and CDR2 SYDVKM. CDR3 region: CASSFDTEISYEQYF. CDR3 sequence (DNA): TGTGCCAGCAGTTTTGATACCGAAATCTCCTACGAGCAGTACTTC.

This clone was seen ten or more times. This chain links TRBV5-1 with TRBJ2-1, with D unresolved. V shed 4 bases and J shed 0 bases, with 8 bases lying between them. This CDR3 is 14 amino acids long. Germline CDR1 reads SGHRS; CDR2 reads YFSETQ. CDR3 bases: TGCGCCAGCAGCCCAGGTAACTCCTACAATGAGCAGTTCTTC. This sequence encodes CASSPGNSYNEQFF.

The chain joins TRBV7-2 to TRBJ2-7; the match to TRBD2 covers 8 bases. This CDR3 has 16 amino acids. J was trimmed by 2 bases and V by 5 bases; bases with no gene match: 11. Germline CDR1 is SGHTA and CDR2 is FQGNSA. The CDR3 bases are TGTGCCAGCAGCATATCGGGGGGGGCGTCAACCTACGAGCAGTACTTC. Residues: CASSISGGASTYEQYF.

For this clone: A far larger clone is only one base removed, so a read error is likely. The same CDR3 can be traced to other DNA sequences in this sample. V and J are TRBV5-1 and TRBJ1-1, with 11 bases lining up with TRBD1. Per germline, CDR1 SGHRS and CDR2 YFSETQ. This CDR3 contains 14 residues. Germline trimming cut 3 bases from V and 4 bases from J; bases unmatched to any gene: 2. The CDR3 nucleotides read TGCGCCAGCAGCTCCGGGACAGGGGGCACTGAAGCTTTCTTT. Protein product: CASSSGTGGTEAFF.